This TCR beta chain is from a study of CD8 T cells in ankylosing spondylitis. Study-wide results and caveats: Researchers reportedly found disease-linked clones significantly enriched in matched ankylosing spondylitis synovial fluid. Disease-associated clones were CD8+ and fairly uncommon in peripheral blood. A TCR beta motif of several highly homologous variants seemed to mark ankylosing spondylitis blood.

TCR beta libraries were made by quantitative 5'-RACE with molecular barcodes. In TCRdb, the 5' RACE reads were re-called with MiXCR into one record per CDR3 protein. The data contain around 250,000 distinct CDR3 sequences, around a tenth of them seen just once; the ten biggest clones take up under 7%. On this clonotype itself: What it recognizes is unknown.

The sample was blood, either unsorted or a sorted T cell fraction (not recorded which). This TCR derives from a male donor with ankylosing spondylitis or in good health (not recorded which).

The CDR3 DNA is TGCGCCAGCAGCCGGTCTGGACTAGCCGGGAACACAGATACGCAGTATTTT. It codes for CASSRSGLAGNTDTQYF. The chain combines TRBV4-1 with TRBJ2-3; 8 nucleotides align to TRBD2. Trimming cost V 4 bases and J 2 bases; bases outside gene matches: 11. This CDR3 has 17 amino acids. CDR1 is MGHRA, CDR2 YSYEKL, per germline.